This TCR beta chain was recovered during a study of T-cell memory formation after mild COVID-19 (dated by TCRdb to the early 2020s). About the investigation overall: TCR sequence clusters from the two donors were largely donor specific. In a couple of donors, T-cell clones that expanded and contracted after mild COVID-19 were followed by sequencing TCRalpha and TCRbeta repertoires longitudinally. The cohort comprised two young, previously healthy adult volunteers, one female and one male. Broad study findings and their caveats: Some responding clones were detected in pre-infection memory, which suggested that pre-existing cross-reactive memory T cells had joined the SARS-CoV-2 response. Contracting CD4+ clones were located mainly in the CM and EM memory subsets, whereas CD8+ clones were found to be enriched in EMRA. The study included only a couple of mild cases, and larger cohorts that include severe cases with pre-infection samples were judged to be necessary. SARS-CoV-2 specificity of the second-wave clones peaking on day 37 was not confirmed. Clones that contracted from day 15 to 85 showed balanced CD4/CD8 phenotypes, whereas a second wave of clones that expanded from day 15 to 37 leaned towards CD4+.

This clonotype showed up just a few times. Its antigen is unknown. Base qualities are not at hand, and no much larger clone is one base apart. For sequencing, an Illumina NovaSeq 6000 was employed. cDNA libraries for TCRalpha and TCRbeta were prepared by 5'RACE using constant-segment primers, with sample barcodes and unique molecular identifiers added. Trizol reagent was used to extract RNA from every sample. Library amplification was performed in two PCR steps, and a second sample barcode and Illumina TruSeq adapters were introduced in the second step. Libraries were sequenced on an Illumina NovaSeq with 2 x 150 bp paired-end reads. As for how the authors treated the data: With migec v1.2.7, reads were demultiplexed and then collapsed into UMI-guided consensus sequences. Using mixcr v2.1.11, UMI consensuses were aligned to TRA and TRB V and J templates and then assembled into clonotypes. A clonotype was counted as expanded or contracted only if both edgeR and NoisET called the change significant, with noise models trained on biological replicates. edgeR calls used a false discovery rate-adjusted p below 0.01 and a log2 fold-change threshold of 1. PCA with hierarchical clustering of max-normalized trajectories of the 1000 most abundant clonotypes was used as exploratory dynamics analysis. Separately sequenced CD4+ and CD8+ repertoires were used to assign a CD4 or CD8 phenotype to each responding clone. The public reads were reanalyzed by TCRdb: fastp trimming at Q25, MiXCR alignment, in-frame beta chains only. Each entry merges the rows of one CDR3 protein and shows their most common DNA and genes. The V and J calls and clone size come from TCRdb's table, not from the authors' own analysis. Here the sample has approximately 580,000 distinct CDR3 sequences; 20% occur a single time. The top ten constitute around 13% of the sample.

Spanning cysteine to phenylalanine, the CDR3 consists of 15 amino acids. Only CDR3 DNA remains: 45 bases, in frame from the first base. The germline ends are 17 bases apart after V is trimmed by 5 bases and J by 4 bases. From the germline V gene (reference sequence), CDR1 is SEHNR and CDR2 is FQNEAQ. PBMCs were isolated by Ficoll-Paque density gradient centrifugation. This sequence was found in an adult woman who had mild COVID-19 (a few samples of this study predate the infection). The sample titles of this study are shuffled in the database, so cell type and time point are left out; the donor was told from shared clones. Recombination linked TRBV7-9 to TRBJ1-1; a confident D gene designation cannot be given. The sequenced sample was PBMCs or a T cell subset sorted from them (not recorded which). This receptor carries the CDR3 CASSQREGRVTEAFF. Read as DNA, the sequence is TGTGCCAGCAGCCAACGTGAGGGTCGCGTCACTGAAGCTTTCTTT.